The 19 T cell receptor beta chains in this list originate from one sample, sequenced in a study of vaccination and CD4 T cells after COVID-19. These TCRs are of unknown antigen specificity. Treatment defined: approximately nine-day PBMC culture with coronavirus spike peptide pools or control peptides (ViraFEST assay). Scientists ran DNA taken from cultured CD4+ T cells through the Oncomine TCR Beta short-read assay for sequencing. TCRdb re-called the PCR reads through MiXCR, storing one row per CDR3 protein. This sample has approximately 7,500 distinct CDR3 sequences; about 59% occur once, and the top ten carry approximately 19%. Sequencing used CD4+ T cells from blood, cultured in vitro. The receptor source for this set is a human donor who had recovered from COVID-19.

By sample fraction, this clonotype is medium-sized. This chain uses TRBV20-1 with TRBJ2-2; 7 bases line up with TRBD2. Germline V gene lookup returns CDR1 DFQATT and CDR2 SNEGSKA (reference sequence). J was trimmed by 7 bases and V by 1 base; bases with no gene match: 9. The CDR3 is made up of 15 amino acids. The chain's CDR3 is CSARGSGRAFGELFF. The CDR3 DNA reads TGCAGTGCTAGAGGGAGTGGGAGGGCCTTCGGGGAGCTGTTTTTT.

This sequence joins TRBV15 and TRBJ2-2, with no clear D. Germline V gene lookup returns CDR1 LNHNV and CDR2 YYDKDF (reference sequence). The CDR3 spans 14 residues. V gave up 6 bases and J gave up 1 base, with 9 bases separating them. CDR3 nucleotides: TGTGCCACCAGGCGGACGGAGAACACCGGGGAGCTGTTTTTT. Translating gives CATRRTENTGELFF.

The chain couples TRBV10-2 to TRBJ1-5; maybe TRBD1 (6 bases). This CDR3 is 17 amino acids long. Germline values: CDR1 WSHSY, CDR2 SAAADI. Trimming stripped 0 bases from V and 4 bases from J, with 16 bases between. In nucleotides, the CDR3 is TGCGCCAGCAGTGAGTCGAGGGGAATTACAGGGAATCAGCCCCAGCATTTT. Its protein product is CASSESRGITGNQPQHF.

The chain joins TRBV2 to TRBJ2-1; 9 bases fit TRBD1. The CDR3 spans 14 residues. Looked up from germline, CDR1 is SNHLY and CDR2 is FYNNEI. The V segment lost 7 bases and the J segment 5 bases; nucleotides outside the gene matches: 6. The CDR3 region has the DNA TGTGCCAGCAATAACCGGGACAGGGACAATGAGCAGTTCTTC. This codes for CASNNRDRDNEQFF.

The V call is TRBV11-3, the J call TRBJ1-6; D remains ambiguous. Germline V gives CDR1 SGHNT, CDR2 YENEEA. CDR3 length: 16 residues. Trimming pared 5 bases from V and 7 bases from J, leaving 18 bases between. CDR3 sequence reads: CASSPKRPGANSPLHF. Here the CDR3 DNA reads TGTGCCAGCAGCCCGAAGCGCCCAGGTGCAAATTCACCCCTCCACTTT.

The chain combines TRBV2 with TRBJ1-2; TRBD1 is a possible D gene (6 bases). Trimming left V 6 bases short and J 4 bases short, with 12 bases between. Looked up from germline, CDR1 is SNHLY and CDR2 is FYNNEI. The CDR3 length is 13 residues. The CDR3 DNA reads TGTGCCAGCAGGAAGGGGGAGGGCTATGGCTACACCTTC. The encoded protein is CASRKGEGYGYTF. The complete variable domain, with remaining parts taken from reference TRBV2 and TRBJ1-2, reads EPEVTQTPSHQVTQMGQEVILRCVPISNHLYFYWYRQILGQKVEFLVSFYNNEISEKSEIFDDQFSVERPDGSNFTLKIRSTKLEDSAMYFCASRKGEGYGYTFGSGTRLTVV.

The V call is TRBV7-2, the J call TRBJ2-7; D is perhaps TRBD2 (7 bases). V dropped 1 base and J dropped 1 base, with 14 bases sitting between them. This CDR3 spans 16 amino acids. Germline lookup yields CDR1 SGHTA and CDR2 FQGNSA. As DNA, the CDR3 is TGTGCCAGCAGCTTAGTTTCGGGGGGCCCATCCTACGAGCAGTACTTC. It encodes CASSLVSGGPSYEQYF.

This sequence joins TRBV5-6 and TRBJ2-5; TRBD1 or TRBD2 may be the D gene (5 bases each). From germline, CDR1 is SGHDT and CDR2 YYEEEE. V shed 1 base and J shed 5 bases, with 15 bases lying between them. This CDR3 comprises 15 residues. CDR3 sequence (DNA): TGTGCCAGCAGCTTGTCGGCAGGGAGATTCGAGACCCAGTACTTC. This translates into CASSLSAGRFETQYF.

A few counts support this clonotype. This chain's CDR3 is CASSPWGGIGNQPQHF. CDR3 nucleotide sequence: TGTGCCAGCAGCCCCTGGGGAGGGATCGGCAATCAGCCCCAGCATTTT. The V gene is TRBV7-2, the J gene TRBJ1-5, with D unclear. CDR1 and CDR2 (germline): SGHTA, FQGNSA. V dropped 5 bases and J dropped 2 bases, with 16 bases sitting between them. The CDR3 has 16 amino acids.

The chain uses TRBV28 and TRBJ1-2; possible D gene TRBD1, 6 bases. V gave up 5 bases and J gave up 4 bases, with 14 bases separating them. Germline CDR1 MDHEN, CDR2 SYDVKM. This CDR3 has 14 amino acids. CDR3 DNA sequence: TGTGCCAGCAGTCCCGGACAGCCTTCCTATGGCTACACCTTC. Translation gives CASSPGQPSYGYTF.

This clonotype was counted between two and nine times. In nucleotides, the CDR3 is TGTGCCAGCAGTTACCTCGGGTTGAATTCACCCCTCCACTTT. Its translation: CASSYLGLNSPLHF. The chain combines TRBV6-5 with TRBJ1-6; no definite D call. Trimming cost V 2 bases and J 7 bases, with 9 bases left between them. This CDR3 region has 14 residues. CDR1 and CDR2 (germline): MNHEY, SVGAGI.

This clonotype was recorded only once. This chain links TRBV9 with TRBJ2-5; 8 nucleotides agree with TRBD2. In germline, CDR1 is SGDLS, CDR2 YYNGEE. This CDR3 spans 15 amino acids. V lost 3 bases and J lost 5; bases outside the gene matches: 9. CDR3 protein: CASSAEPGGPETQYF. Here the CDR3 DNA reads TGTGCCAGCAGCGCCGAGCCGGGGGGGCCGGAGACCCAGTACTTC.

J is TRBJ1-2 and V is TRBV28; D ambiguous. Looked up from germline, CDR1 is MDHEN and CDR2 is SYDVKM. The CDR3 totals 13 residues. V lost 2 bases and J lost 5, with 9 bases in between. The CDR3 reads CASSLRQYYGYTF. CDR3 coding DNA: TGTGCCAGCAGTTTACGGCAGTATTATGGCTACACCTTC.

By frequency in the sample, this clonotype is medium-sized. The genes are TRBV4-2 and TRBJ2-7; TRBD1 might be the D (5 bases). The germline V gene encodes CDR1 LGHNA and CDR2 YNFKEQ. The V end was cut by 1 base, the J end by 0 bases, with 10 bases between. The CDR3 spans 15 residues. The CDR3 DNA is TGTGCCAGCAGCCAAGCGCGGACACGCTCCTACGAGCAGTACTTC. Amino acids: CASSQARTRSYEQYF.

The chain employs TRBV2 and TRBJ2-5, with a tentative D call TRBD1 (6 bases). V shed 6 bases and J shed 2 bases, with 16 bases lying between them. The germline CDR1 and CDR2 sequences are SNHLY and FYNNEI. The CDR3 has 15 residues. The CDR3 DNA is TGTGCCAGCAGGGTACAGGGATTGGGGCAAGAGACCCAGTACTTC. This encodes CASRVQGLGQETQYF. The full variable domain, in which reference TRBV2 and TRBJ2-5 provide the parts outside the CDR3, is EPEVTQTPSHQVTQMGQEVILRCVPISNHLYFYWYRQILGQKVEFLVSFYNNEISEKSEIFDDQFSVERPDGSNFTLKIRSTKLEDSAMYFCASRVQGLGQETQYFGPGTRLLVL.

This clonotype appeared a few times. The rearrangement uses TRBV20-1 and TRBJ2-7; 9 bases map to TRBD2. CDR3 length equals 13 residues. V lost 5 bases to trimming and J lost 6 bases; unmatched junction nucleotides: 8. In germline, CDR1 is DFQATT, CDR2 SNEGSKA (reference sequence). CDR3 nucleotide sequence: TGCAGTGCTGCCCCGGGACTAGCCCGCGAGCAGTACTTC. The encoded protein is CSAAPGLAREQYF.

The chain links TRBV28 to TRBJ2-7; D perhaps matches TRBD1 (7 bases). The germline V gene encodes CDR1 MDHEN and CDR2 SYDVKM. The ends were cut back, 5 bases at V and 1 base at J, with 15 bases in the middle. The CDR3 consists of 15 residues. Here the CDR3 DNA reads TGTGCCAGCAGTACTGGAGGGACAGAATCCTACGAGCAGTACTTC. It codes for CASSTGGTESYEQYF.

V usage is TRBV7-2 and J usage is TRBJ2-2; 9 bases fit TRBD2. The CDR3 covers 16 residues. Per the germline V gene, CDR1 is SGHTA and CDR2 is FQGNSA. J gave up 4 bases and V 2 bases, and 5 bases lay outside the gene matches. The CDR3 is CASSLWLAGITGELFF. The CDR3 region has the DNA TGTGCCAGCAGCTTATGGCTAGCGGGGATCACCGGGGAGCTGTTTTTT.

The V call is TRBV2, the J call TRBJ2-3, with D possibly matching TRBD1 (5 bases). CDR3 size: 13 residues. From germline, CDR1 is SNHLY and CDR2 FYNNEI. V was cut by 7 bases and J by 0 bases, with 8 bases left in between. The CDR3 is CASTTESTDTQYF. The CDR3 coding sequence is TGTGCCAGCACGACAGAAAGCACAGATACGCAGTATTTT.